Shown below are 30 T cell receptor beta chains from a single sample sequenced in a study of patients and donors after allogeneic stem cell transplantation. MiXCR, applied by TCRdb to the RT-PCR reads, yields one record per CDR3 protein. The table includes around 150,000 distinct CDR3 sequences, approximately 30% detected once. Sequencing was done on a sample of blood, either unsorted or a sorted T cell fraction (not recorded which). The source of these receptors is a human donor who was either an allogeneic HSCT recipient or a stem cell or donor lymphocyte infusion donor (not recorded which). It is not recorded whose cells these are; they may come from a transplant donor.

The J gene is TRBJ2-1, the V gene TRBV5-1; 7 bases agree with TRBD1. The CDR3 totals 16 residues. V lost 2 bases and J lost 3; bases outside the gene matches: 8. From germline, CDR1 is SGHRS and CDR2 YFSETQ. CDR3 sequence reads: CASSFNPGQHYNEQFF. For the CDR3, the DNA is TGCGCCAGCAGCTTTAATCCGGGACAGCACTACAATGAGCAGTTCTTC.

V is TRBV12-3 or TRBV12-4 and J is TRBJ2-1; possible D gene TRBD2, 6 bases. CDR3 length equals 17 residues. V lost 6 bases and J 8 bases, leaving 26 bases between the germline ends. The CDR3 protein is CASSINREPRFGDEQFF. CDR3 in DNA: TGTGCCAGCAGCATAAACCGGGAGCCCCGGTTCGGGGATGAGCAGTTCTTC.

The chain joins TRBV28 to TRBJ2-1, with D possibly TRBD2 on 5 matching bases. Germline V gene lookup returns CDR1 MDHEN and CDR2 SYDVKM. V was shortened by 7 bases and J by 2 bases, with 15 bases between the two germline ends. The CDR3 has 15 amino acids. The CDR3 nucleotides are TGTGCCAGCACCTCTGGGAGCGGACCCTACAATGAGCAGTTCTTC. Protein sequence: CASTSGSGPYNEQFF.

The CDR3 coding sequence is TGTGCCAGCAGGTTCAGACAGGGTCGGTACGAGCAGTACTTC. It codes for CASRFRQGRYEQYF. V is TRBV6-5 and J is TRBJ2-7; 7 nucleotides line up with TRBD1. CDR3 length equals 14 residues. Trimming removed 6 bases from V and 4 bases from J; junction bases left unmatched: 9. Germline V CDR1 and CDR2: MNHEY, SVGAGI.

There are a few counts of this clonotype. This chain connects TRBV20-1 to TRBJ1-4; D is unresolved. The V end lost 0 bases, the J end lost 4 bases, and 12 bases lay between the germline ends. Germline CDR1 reads DFQATT; CDR2 reads SNEGSKA (reference sequence). The CDR3 has 15 residues. CDR3 loop: CSARDQRESNEKLFF. In DNA form, the CDR3 reads TGCAGTGCTAGAGATCAGAGGGAGAGTAATGAAAAACTGTTTTTT.

In this sample, this clonotype turned up a few times. The chain links TRBV12-3 or TRBV12-4 to TRBJ2-5; tentatively, D is TRBD2 (5 bases). The CDR3 length is 14 residues. V lost 6 bases and J 2 bases, leaving 13 bases between the germline ends. The CDR3 coding sequence is TGTGCCAGCAGCCACTGGACGGGACAAGAGACCCAGTACTTC. Its protein product is CASSHWTGQETQYF.

The chain uses TRBV12-3 or TRBV12-4 and TRBJ2-2; no reliable D call. The CDR3 spans 15 residues. With 3 bases removed from V and 0 bases from J, the gap between germline ends came to 8 bases. The DNA of the CDR3 is TGTGCCAGCAGTTTCCTCTCAGCGAACACCGGGGAGCTGTTTTTT. It encodes CASSFLSANTGELFF.

This clonotype was observed a handful of times. The rearrangement uses TRBV6-5 and TRBJ1-2, with a possible D match to TRBD1 (6 bases). Germline V CDR1 and CDR2: MNHEY, SVGAGI. Trimming pared 4 bases from V and 6 bases from J, leaving 15 bases between. CDR3 length: 14 residues. The CDR3 protein is CASSSLFNRDGYTF. The CDR3, as DNA: TGTGCCAGCAGTTCCCTATTTAACAGGGATGGCTACACCTTC.

DNA of the CDR3: TGCAGTGCACCTGGGACACTGAACACCGGGGAGCTGTTTTTT. It specifies CSAPGTLNTGELFF. The V and J genes are TRBV20-1 and TRBJ2-2, with D maybe TRBD1 (6 bases). Germline lookup yields CDR1 DFQATT and CDR2 SNEGSKA (reference sequence). This CDR3 comprises 14 residues. V dropped 6 bases and J dropped 1 base, with 12 bases sitting between them.

The chain recombines TRBV27 with TRBJ2-7; 8 bases are shared with TRBD1. Trimming cost V 3 bases and J 7 bases; bases outside gene matches: 5. The CDR3 covers 13 residues. Germline-derived CDR1 and CDR2 are MNHEY and SMNVEV (reference sequence). The CDR3 protein is CASSLEDRAEQYF. In DNA, the CDR3 is TGTGCCAGCAGTTTGGAGGACAGGGCAGAGCAGTACTTC.

This sequence joins TRBV7-6 and TRBJ2-3, with D perhaps matching TRBD2 (6 bases). Germline V lookup: CDR1 SGHVS, CDR2 FNYEAQ. The V gene lost 5 bases and the J gene lost 2 bases, with 11 bases spanning the gap. This CDR3 is built from 14 residues. The CDR3 spells CASSQTSSTDTQYF. The CDR3 DNA reads as TGTGCCAGCAGCCAGACTAGTTCCACAGATACGCAGTATTTT.

V and J are TRBV9 and TRBJ2-7, with 7 bases matching TRBD2. Germline V gives CDR1 SGDLS, CDR2 YYNGEE. The CDR3 runs to 14 residues. Unmatched junction bases numbered 6, after V lost 1 base and J lost 5 bases. In DNA form, the CDR3 reads TGTGCCAGCAGCGTAAGCGGGATCAGTAACGAGCAGTACTTC. It yields the protein CASSVSGISNEQYF. Using reference TRBV9 and TRBJ2-7 for the parts outside the CDR3, the full variable domain is DSGVTQTPKHLITATGQRVTLRCSPRSGDLSVYWYQQSLDQGLQFLIQYYNGEERAKGNILERFSAQQFPDLHSELNLSSLELGDSALYFCASSVSGISNEQYFGPGTRLTVT.

This chain joins TRBV7-2 and TRBJ1-1; 9 nucleotides align to TRBD1. Losses at the gene ends were 1 base for V and 0 bases for J; bases not matched to a gene: 9. The CDR3 is 18 amino acids. Germline loops: CDR1 SGHTA, CDR2 FQGNSA. The CDR3 reads CASSLGGQGTSMNTEAFF. The CDR3 DNA follows: TGTGCCAGCAGCTTAGGGGGACAGGGAACAAGCATGAACACTGAAGCTTTCTTT.

The genes are TRBV5-1 and TRBJ2-5; weak D call: TRBD2 (6 bases). Between the trimmed V and J ends, which lost 0 bases and 2 bases, there was a span of 8 bases. Germline V gene data show CDR1 as SGHRS and CDR2 as YFSETQ. The CDR3 spans 14 residues. The chain's CDR3 is CASSLGGGQETQYF. The CDR3 DNA reads as TGCGCCAGCAGCTTGGGGGGAGGTCAAGAGACCCAGTACTTC.

V usage is TRBV4-3 and J usage is TRBJ1-3; 7 bases are a match to TRBD1. V lost 2 bases, J lost 2 bases, and 3 bases stayed unmatched. The CDR3 totals 15 residues. CDR1 and CDR2 (germline): LGHNA, YSLEER. The CDR3 here is CASSQSDRAGNTIYF. The CDR3 DNA follows: TGCGCCAGCAGCCAATCAGACAGGGCTGGAAACACCATATATTTT.

DNA for the CDR3: TGTGCCAGCAGTACGTGGCTGGACAGGTTGGACCGGGAGCTGTTTTTT. Residues: CASSTWLDRLDRELFF. The gene calls are TRBV6-2 or TRBV6-3 and TRBJ2-2; TRBD1 agrees at 7 bases. V gave up 5 bases and J gave up 9 bases; unmatched junction bases: 15. The CDR3 extends over 16 amino acids. Germline CDR1 MNHEY, CDR2 SVGEGT.

This clonotype has just a few counts. CDR3 coding DNA: TGTGCCAGCAGCCTCGGTAGCGGGAGGGTGTGGGGCGAGCAGTACTTC. The encoded protein is CASSLGSGRVWGEQYF. The V and J genes are TRBV6-5 and TRBJ2-7, with TRBD2 identical over 11 bases. CDR3 size: 16 residues. Germline lookup yields CDR1 MNHEY and CDR2 SVGAGI. J gave up 6 bases and V 6 bases, and 13 bases lay outside the gene matches.

Here the CDR3 reads CASSWDRDNGELFF. Written as DNA, the CDR3 is TGTGCCAGCAGTTGGGACAGGGACAACGGGGAGCTGTTTTTT. The chain is built from TRBV12-3 or TRBV12-4 and TRBJ2-2; 9 bases are shared with TRBD1. The length of the CDR3 is 14 residues. V lost 4 bases, J lost 7 bases, and 4 bases stayed unmatched.

The J gene is TRBJ1-3, the V gene TRBV20-1; D uncertain. Germline loops: CDR1 DFQATT, CDR2 SNEGSKA (reference sequence). Trimming left V 3 bases short and J 1 base short, with 7 bases between. The CDR3 has 13 residues. The CDR3 loop reads CSASPPSGNTIYF. CDR3 DNA sequence: TGCAGTGCTAGTCCCCCTTCTGGAAACACCATATATTTT.

The CDR3 DNA is TGCAGCGCTGCGCAGGGGTCCGAGCAGTACTTC. Protein product: CSAAQGSEQYF. V gene TRBV29-1 combines with J gene TRBJ2-7; D is possibly TRBD1 (6 bases). CDR1 is SQVTM, CDR2 ANQGSEA, per germline. The CDR3 spans 11 residues. V was shortened by 7 bases and J by 6 bases, with 13 bases between the two germline ends.

The genes are TRBV12-3 or TRBV12-4 and TRBJ2-1, with 9 bases fitting TRBD1. V lost 1 base and J lost 5; bases outside the gene matches: 3. The CDR3 runs to 15 residues. For the CDR3, the DNA is TGTGCCAGCAGTTTAGACAGGGGGCCCGACAATGAGCAGTTCTTC. Its translation is CASSLDRGPDNEQFF.

In its sample, this clonotype was seen a few times. The V call is TRBV10-3, the J call TRBJ1-6, with 7 bases fitting TRBD1. CDR3 length: 14 residues. With 0 bases clipped from V and 7 bases from J, the junction kept 0 bases outside the gene matches. The germline CDR1 and CDR2 sequences are ENHRY and SYGVKD. The chain's CDR3 is CAISESDRNSPLHF. The DNA of the CDR3 is TGTGCCATCAGTGAGTCGGACAGGAATTCACCCCTCCACTTT.

In its sample, this clonotype was seen a few times. The chain employs TRBV10-3 and TRBJ1-2; 7 bases agree with TRBD1. This CDR3 has 17 residues. Germline CDR1 is ENHRY and CDR2 is SYGVKD. The V and J ends lost 6 bases and 0 bases, in that order; junction bases with no gene match: 13. CDR3 sequence (DNA): TGTGCCATCAGATCTGGCCGACAGGGCTCCACTAACTATGGCTACACCTTC. Translating it yields CAIRSGRQGSTNYGYTF.

This clonotype was seen only a few times. V is TRBV7-9 and J is TRBJ1-2; 9 positions match TRBD1. CDR1 and CDR2 (germline): SEHNR, FQNEAQ (reference sequence). Trimming removed 3 bases from V and 4 bases from J; junction bases left unmatched: 9. The CDR3 is 16 residues long. This CDR3 is CASSFAGTGPIYGYTF. CDR3 sequence (DNA): TGTGCCAGCAGCTTTGCCGGGACAGGGCCTATCTATGGCTACACCTTC.

This clonotype has a handful of counts. The J gene is TRBJ2-2, the V gene TRBV11-2; D may correspond to TRBD1 or TRBD2 (5 bases each). The V gene's germline CDR1 is SGHAT and CDR2 FQNNGV. The ends were cut back, 5 bases at V and 6 bases at J, with 16 bases in the middle. The CDR3 has 15 residues. The CDR3 loop is CASSPLGPMSGELFF. CDR3 DNA: TGTGCCAGCAGCCCTCTGGGACCAATGTCCGGGGAGCTGTTTTTT.

This clonotype was found a few times. The chain uses TRBV10-3 and TRBJ1-2; 7 nucleotides agree with TRBD1. The CDR3 sequence is 15 residues long. Germline V gene sequence: CDR1 ENHRY, CDR2 SYGVKD. V gave up 3 bases and J gave up 8 bases; unmatched junction bases: 12. CDR3 protein: CAISDGGQAPYGYTF. The CDR3 region has the DNA TGTGCCATCAGTGACGGTGGACAGGCCCCTTACGGCTACACCTTC.

This chain uses TRBV5-1 with TRBJ2-7; 13 bases line up with TRBD2. CDR1 is SGHRS and CDR2 is YFSETQ in the germline V gene. V lost 3 bases to trimming and J lost 3 bases; unmatched junction nucleotides: 0. The CDR3 spans 14 residues. CDR3 region: CASSWTSGGYEQYF. CDR3 nucleotide sequence: TGCGCCAGCAGCTGGACTAGCGGGGGCTACGAGCAGTACTTC.

The chain couples TRBV27 to TRBJ2-1; D unresolved. In germline, CDR1 is MNHEY, CDR2 SMNVEV (reference sequence). V lost 3 bases and J 6 bases, leaving 3 bases between the germline ends. This CDR3 has 11 residues. The CDR3 region is CASSFFNEQFF. As DNA, the CDR3 is TGTGCCAGCAGTTTCTTCAATGAGCAGTTCTTC.

This clonotype was found a few times. The rearrangement joins TRBV4-3 to TRBJ2-7; no reliable D call. This CDR3 has 13 amino acids. Germline CDR1 and CDR2: LGHNA and YSLEER. With 0 bases removed from V and 6 bases from J, the gap between germline ends came to 9 bases. In DNA form, the CDR3 reads TGCGCCAGCAGCCAAGATGACTGGGGCGAGCAGTACTTC. Amino acids: CASSQDDWGEQYF.

The chain has TRBV29-1 and TRBJ2-4; 8 bases fit TRBD1. Germline CDR1 is SQVTM and CDR2 is ANQGSEA. J lost 0 bases, V lost 4 bases, and 2 bases had no gene match. CDR3 length equals 14 residues. CDR3 amino acids: CSVARGLAKNIQYF. The CDR3 bases are TGCAGCGTTGCCAGGGGGCTAGCCAAAAACATTCAGTACTTC. The full variable domain, with the rest looked up from reference TRBV29-1 and TRBJ2-4, is SAVISQKPSRDICQRGTSLTIQCQVDSQVTMMFWYRQQPGQSLTLIATANQGSEATYESGFVIDKFPISRPNLTFSTLTVSNMSPEDSSIYLCSVARGLAKNIQYFGAGTRLSVL.